This TCR beta chain is drawn from a study of cytomegalovirus exposure and HLA in healthy donors. Study-wide results and limits: There were a few CMV-associated chains whose specificity for CMV antigens was confirmed in vitro.

In germline, CDR1 is SGHRS, CDR2 YFSETQ. The V end lost 1 base, the J end lost 6 bases, and 8 bases lay between the germline ends. This CDR3 spans 12 amino acids. PCR employed 60 Vbeta and 13 Jbeta primers. Clones were read by immunoSEQ multiplex PCR, and TCRdb kept only the in-frame ones, dropping some. The sample comprises about 89,000 clones, about 80% of which are singletons, and 1.2% to 1.5% rests with the top ten. Only a few counts were recorded for this clone. Its antigen is not known. The genes are TRBV5-1 and TRBJ2-7; D unresolved. Sequenced: PBMCs. The clonotype originates from a male donor in good health and CMV-seronegative. Here the CDR3 DNA reads TGCGCCAGCAGCTTGACTTATACCGAGCAGTACTTC. As protein: CASSLTYTEQYF.